The clone carrying this T cell receptor beta chain was seen more than once but under ten times. Its antigen is still unknown. Single viable CD3+CD4+CD8-CD45RO+ cells were sorted as the memory CD4+ T cells. CD4+ T cells were isolated by positive magnetic selection. The assay was immunoSEQ multiplex PCR, and TCRdb's table has in-frame clones only and misses some. The sample contains roughly 49,000 clones, under 90% of which appear only once. The CDR3 length is 13 residues. Germline CDR1 reads GTSNPN; CDR2 reads SVGIG (reference sequence). V shed 0 bases and J shed 4 bases, with 9 bases lying between them. This record belongs to a study of memory CD4+ T cells and cytomegalovirus serostatus. Overall study context: Healthy Belgian adult donors included several CMV-positive and some 23 CMV-negative people.

General study results and limits: The CMV-associated TCR signature appears largely within the CD4+ memory repertoire. CD4+ memory repertoires contained about two fifths of the 164 reported CMV TCRbeta sequences.

The V call is TRBV30, the J call TRBJ1-1; D perhaps matches TRBD1 (5 bases). The origin of this receptor is an adult in good health and CMV-seronegative. The sequenced sample consisted of memory CD4+ T cells from blood. CDR3 amino acids: CAWSVGAGTEAFF. The CDR3 coding sequence is TGTGCCTGGAGTGTCGGGGCGGGCACTGAAGCTTTCTTT.